This T cell receptor (beta chain) was found in a study of T cell responses to AZD1222 COVID-19 vaccine. General study points: Donors were mostly white British, more females; clonal diversity possibly underestimated. Reports say nearly half of spike-specific TCRs go after unmutated variant regions.

Germline V CDR1 and CDR2: SGHTS, YDEGEE. Trimming removed 2 bases from V and 7 bases from J, with 10 bases in between. CDR3 length equals 14 residues. This clone has more than one count but fewer than ten. Its antigen is unidentified. The repertoire was sequenced with immunoSEQ multiplex PCR; TCRdb's copy has only in-frame clones and lacks some. The sample has 95,000 to 150,000 clones; roughly 90% are singletons. Pooled samples include second doses given at about 4 or 12 weeks. The receptor was isolated from an adult who received the AZD1222 COVID-19 vaccine. Sequences were derived from peripheral blood, sampled 28 days after the second AZD1222 dose. The chain combines TRBV5-8 with TRBJ1-6; tentative D call: TRBD1 (5 bases). The CDR3 sequence is CASSFGGWNSPLHF. The DNA of the CDR3 is TGTGCCAGCAGCTTTGGGGGATGGAATTCACCCCTCCACTTT.